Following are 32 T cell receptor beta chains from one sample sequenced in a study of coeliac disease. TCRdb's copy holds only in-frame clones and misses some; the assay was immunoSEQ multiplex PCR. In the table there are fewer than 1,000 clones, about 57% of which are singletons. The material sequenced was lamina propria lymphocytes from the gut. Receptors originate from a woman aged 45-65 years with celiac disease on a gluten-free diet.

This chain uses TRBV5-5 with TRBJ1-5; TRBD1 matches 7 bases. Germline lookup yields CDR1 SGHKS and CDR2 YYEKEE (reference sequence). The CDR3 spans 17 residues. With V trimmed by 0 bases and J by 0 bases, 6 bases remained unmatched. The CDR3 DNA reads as TGTGCCAGCAGCTTGGGTGAACAGGGGAATAGCAATCAGCCCCAGCATTTT. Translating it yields CASSLGEQGNSNQPQHF.

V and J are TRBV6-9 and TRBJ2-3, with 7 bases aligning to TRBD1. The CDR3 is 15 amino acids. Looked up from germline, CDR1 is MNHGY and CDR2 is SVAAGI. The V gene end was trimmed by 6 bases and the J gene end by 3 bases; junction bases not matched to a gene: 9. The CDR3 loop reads CASSTGQVWTDTQYF. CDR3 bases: TGTGCCAGCAGCACTGGACAGGTGTGGACAGATACGCAGTATTTT.

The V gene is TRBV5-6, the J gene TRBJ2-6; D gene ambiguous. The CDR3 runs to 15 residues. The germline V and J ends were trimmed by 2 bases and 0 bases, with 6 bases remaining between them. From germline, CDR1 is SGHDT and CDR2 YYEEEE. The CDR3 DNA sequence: TGTGCCAGCAGCTTTCTGGCCTCTGGGGCCAACGTCCTGACTTTC. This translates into CASSFLASGANVLTF.

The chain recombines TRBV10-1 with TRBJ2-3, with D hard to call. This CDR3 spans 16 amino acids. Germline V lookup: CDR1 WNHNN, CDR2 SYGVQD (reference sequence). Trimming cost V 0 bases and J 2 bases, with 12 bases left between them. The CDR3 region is CASSESFRLDTDTQYF. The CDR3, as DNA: TGCGCCAGCAGTGAGTCCTTCAGGTTGGACACAGATACGCAGTATTTT.

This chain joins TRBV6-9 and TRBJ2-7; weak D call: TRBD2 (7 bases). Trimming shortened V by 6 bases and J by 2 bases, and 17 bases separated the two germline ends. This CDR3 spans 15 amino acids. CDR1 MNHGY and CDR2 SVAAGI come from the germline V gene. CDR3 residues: CASRGKGGWPYEQYF. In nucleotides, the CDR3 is TGTGCCAGCAGGGGCAAGGGGGGGTGGCCCTACGAGCAGTACTTC.

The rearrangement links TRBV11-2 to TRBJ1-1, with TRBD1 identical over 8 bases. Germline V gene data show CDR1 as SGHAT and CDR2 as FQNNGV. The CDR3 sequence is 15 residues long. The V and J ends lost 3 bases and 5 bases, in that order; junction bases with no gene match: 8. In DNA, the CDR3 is TGTGCCAGCAGCTTGGTTCCGACAGGGGTTACTGAAGCTTTCTTT. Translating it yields CASSLVPTGVTEAFF.

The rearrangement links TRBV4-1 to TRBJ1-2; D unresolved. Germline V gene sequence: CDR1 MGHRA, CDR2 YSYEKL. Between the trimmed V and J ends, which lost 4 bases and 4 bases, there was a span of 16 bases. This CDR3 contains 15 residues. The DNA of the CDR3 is TGCGCCAGCAGCCCGTTTGGCCAGTTCGCCTATGGCTACACCTTC. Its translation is CASSPFGQFAYGYTF.

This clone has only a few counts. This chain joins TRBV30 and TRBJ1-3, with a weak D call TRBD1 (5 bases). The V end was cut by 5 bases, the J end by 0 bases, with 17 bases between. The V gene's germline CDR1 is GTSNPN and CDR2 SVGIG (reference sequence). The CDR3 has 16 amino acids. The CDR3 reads CAWEGVVEGSGNTIYF. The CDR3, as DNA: TGTGCCTGGGAAGGGGTGGTGGAGGGCTCTGGAAACACCATATATTTT. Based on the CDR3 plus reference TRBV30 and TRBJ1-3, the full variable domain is SQTIHQWPATLVQPVGSPLSLECTVEGTSNPNLYWYRQAAGRGLQLLFYSVGIGQISSEVPQNLSASRPQDRQFILSSKKLLLSDSGFYLCAWEGVVEGSGNTIYFGEGSWLTVV.

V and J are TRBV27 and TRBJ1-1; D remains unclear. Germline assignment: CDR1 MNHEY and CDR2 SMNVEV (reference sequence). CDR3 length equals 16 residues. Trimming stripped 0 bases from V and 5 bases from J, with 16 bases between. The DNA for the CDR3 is TGTGCCAGCAGTTTATCGGGCGGGAGAAGAGGGACTGAAGCTTTCTTT. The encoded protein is CASSLSGGRRGTEAFF.

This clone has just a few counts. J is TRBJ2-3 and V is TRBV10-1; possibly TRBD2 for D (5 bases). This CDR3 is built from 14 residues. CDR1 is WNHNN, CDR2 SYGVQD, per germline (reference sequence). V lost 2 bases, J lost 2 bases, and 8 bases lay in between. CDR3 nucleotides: TGCGCCAGCAGTGAGGGAGGCAACACAGATACGCAGTATTTT. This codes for CASSEGGNTDTQYF.

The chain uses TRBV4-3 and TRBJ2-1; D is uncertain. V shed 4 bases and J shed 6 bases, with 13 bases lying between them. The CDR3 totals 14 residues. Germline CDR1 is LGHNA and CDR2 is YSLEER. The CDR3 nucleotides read TGCGCCAGCAGCCCCTTTCGTACGGGCAATGAGCAGTTCTTC. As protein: CASSPFRTGNEQFF.

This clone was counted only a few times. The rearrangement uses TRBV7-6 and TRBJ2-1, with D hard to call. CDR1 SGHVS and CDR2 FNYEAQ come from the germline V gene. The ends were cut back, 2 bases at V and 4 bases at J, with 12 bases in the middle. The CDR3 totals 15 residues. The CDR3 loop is CASSLRGLDYNEQFF. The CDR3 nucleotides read TGTGCCAGCAGCTTACGAGGATTAGATTACAATGAGCAGTTCTTC.

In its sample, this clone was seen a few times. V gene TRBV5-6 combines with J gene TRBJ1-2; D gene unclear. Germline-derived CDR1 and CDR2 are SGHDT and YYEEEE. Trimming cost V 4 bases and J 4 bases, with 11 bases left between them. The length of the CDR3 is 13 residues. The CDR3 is CASSPGSGYGYTF. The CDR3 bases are TGTGCCAGCAGCCCCGGTTCGGGCTATGGCTACACCTTC.

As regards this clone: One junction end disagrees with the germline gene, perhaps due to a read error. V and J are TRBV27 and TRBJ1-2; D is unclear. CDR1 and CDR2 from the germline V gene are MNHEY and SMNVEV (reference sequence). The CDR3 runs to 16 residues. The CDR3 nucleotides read TGTGCCAGCAGTCCGTTGCCCAGAGACCATAACTATCGCTACACCTTC. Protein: CASSPLPRDHNYRYTF.

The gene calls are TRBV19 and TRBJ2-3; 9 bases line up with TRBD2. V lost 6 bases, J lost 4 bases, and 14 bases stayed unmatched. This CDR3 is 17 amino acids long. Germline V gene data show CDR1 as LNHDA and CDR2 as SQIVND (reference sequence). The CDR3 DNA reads TGTGCCAGTAGCCACCCCACGGCTAGCGGGGCACCAGATACGCAGTATTTT. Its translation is CASSHPTASGAPDTQYF. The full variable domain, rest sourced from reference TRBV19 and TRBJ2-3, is DGGITQSPKYLFRKEGQNVTLSCEQNLNHDAMYWYRQDPGQGLRLIYYSQIVNDFQKGDIAEGYSVSREKKESFPLTVTSAQKNPTAFYLCASSHPTASGAPDTQYFGPGTRLTVL.

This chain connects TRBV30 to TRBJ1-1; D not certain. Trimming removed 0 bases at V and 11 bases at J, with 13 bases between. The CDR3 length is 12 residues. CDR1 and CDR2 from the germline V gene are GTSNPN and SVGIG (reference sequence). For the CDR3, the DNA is TGTGCCTGGAGTGTAAACGGCCCCGGGGCTTTCTTT. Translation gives CAWSVNGPGAFF.

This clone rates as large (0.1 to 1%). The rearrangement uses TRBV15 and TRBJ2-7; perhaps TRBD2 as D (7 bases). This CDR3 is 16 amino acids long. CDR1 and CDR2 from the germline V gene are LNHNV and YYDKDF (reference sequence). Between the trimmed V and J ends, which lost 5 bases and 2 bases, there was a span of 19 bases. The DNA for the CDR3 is TGTGCCACCAGCCAGATTCGTGGGGGGGGCGCCTACGAGCAGTACTTC. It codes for CATSQIRGGGAYEQYF.

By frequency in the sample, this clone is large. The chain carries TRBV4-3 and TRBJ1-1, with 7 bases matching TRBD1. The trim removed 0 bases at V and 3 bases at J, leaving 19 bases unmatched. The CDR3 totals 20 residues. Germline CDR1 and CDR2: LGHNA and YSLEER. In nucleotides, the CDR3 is TGCGCCAGCAGCCAAGAGGTGGGCGGGACAGCCCTTAAACTCTACACTGAAGCTTTCTTT. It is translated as CASSQEVGGTALKLYTEAFF.

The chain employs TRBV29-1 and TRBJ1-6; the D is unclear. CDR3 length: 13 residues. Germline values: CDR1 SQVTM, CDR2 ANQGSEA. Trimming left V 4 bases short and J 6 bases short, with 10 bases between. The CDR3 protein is CSVAGDFNSPLHF. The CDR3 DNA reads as TGCAGCGTTGCGGGAGACTTTAATTCACCCCTCCACTTT.

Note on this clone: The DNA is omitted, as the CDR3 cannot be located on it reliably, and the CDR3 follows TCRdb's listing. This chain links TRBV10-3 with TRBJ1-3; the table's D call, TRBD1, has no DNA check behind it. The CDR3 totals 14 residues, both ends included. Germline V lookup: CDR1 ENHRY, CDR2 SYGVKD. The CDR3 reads CATSGVGSGNTICF.

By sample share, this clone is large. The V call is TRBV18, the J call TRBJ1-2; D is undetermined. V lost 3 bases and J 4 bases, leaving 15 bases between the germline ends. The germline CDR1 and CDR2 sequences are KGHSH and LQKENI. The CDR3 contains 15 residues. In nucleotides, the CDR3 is TGTGCCAGCTCACCCATACAAGATCCTCGCTATGGCTACACCTTC. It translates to CASSPIQDPRYGYTF.

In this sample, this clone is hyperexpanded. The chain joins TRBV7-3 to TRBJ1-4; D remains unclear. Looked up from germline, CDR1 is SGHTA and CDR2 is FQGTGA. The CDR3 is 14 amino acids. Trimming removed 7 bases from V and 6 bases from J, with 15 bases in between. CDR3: CASIGQPSDEKLFF. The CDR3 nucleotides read TGTGCCAGCATTGGGCAGCCCTCAGATGAAAAACTGTTTTTT. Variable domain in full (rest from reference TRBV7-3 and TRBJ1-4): GAGVSQTPSNKVTEKGKYVELRCDPISGHTALYWYRQSLGQGPEFLIYFQGTGAADDSGLPNDRFFAVRPEGSVSTLKIQRTERGDSAVYLCASIGQPSDEKLFFGSGTQLSVL.

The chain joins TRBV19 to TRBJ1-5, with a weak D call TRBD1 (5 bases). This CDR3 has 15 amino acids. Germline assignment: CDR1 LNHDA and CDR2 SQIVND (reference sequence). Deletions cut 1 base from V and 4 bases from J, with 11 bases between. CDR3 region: CASSIVGGWNQPQHF. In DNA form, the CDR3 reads TGTGCCAGTAGTATAGTGGGGGGTTGGAATCAGCCCCAGCATTTT.

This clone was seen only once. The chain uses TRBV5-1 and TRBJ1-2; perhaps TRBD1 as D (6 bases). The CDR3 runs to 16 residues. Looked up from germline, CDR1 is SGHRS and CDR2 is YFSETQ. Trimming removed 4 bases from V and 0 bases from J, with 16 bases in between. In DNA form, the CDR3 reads TGCGCCAGCAGCCCGGGGGGACACCCTCCTAACTATGGCTACACCTTC. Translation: CASSPGGHPPNYGYTF. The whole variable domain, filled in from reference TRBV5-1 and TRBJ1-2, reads KAGVTQTPRYLIKTRGQQVTLSCSPISGHRSVSWYQQTPGQGLQFLFEYFSETQRNKGNFPGRFSGRQFSNSRSEMNVSTLELGDSALYLCASSPGGHPPNYGYTFGSGTRLTVV.

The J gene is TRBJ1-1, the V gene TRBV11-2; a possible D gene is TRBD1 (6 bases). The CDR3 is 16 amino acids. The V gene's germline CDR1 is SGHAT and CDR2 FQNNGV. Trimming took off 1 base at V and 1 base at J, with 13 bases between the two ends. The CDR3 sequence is CASSLVRTASNTEAFF. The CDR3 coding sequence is TGTGCCAGCAGCTTAGTAAGGACAGCTTCGAACACTGAAGCTTTCTTT.

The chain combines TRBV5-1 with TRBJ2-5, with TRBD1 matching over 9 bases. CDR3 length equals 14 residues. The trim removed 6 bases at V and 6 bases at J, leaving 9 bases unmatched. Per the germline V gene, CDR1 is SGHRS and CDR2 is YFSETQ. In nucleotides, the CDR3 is TGCGCCAGCACCTCGGGACAGGGACTCCAGACCCAGTACTTC. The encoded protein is CASTSGQGLQTQYF.

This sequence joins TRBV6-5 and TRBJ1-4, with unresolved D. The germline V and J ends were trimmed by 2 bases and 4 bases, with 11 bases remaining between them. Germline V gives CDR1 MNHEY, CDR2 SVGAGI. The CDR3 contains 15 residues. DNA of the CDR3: TGTGCCAGCAGTTACCGAGGGAAGGGTAATGAAAAACTGTTTTTT. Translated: CASSYRGKGNEKLFF.

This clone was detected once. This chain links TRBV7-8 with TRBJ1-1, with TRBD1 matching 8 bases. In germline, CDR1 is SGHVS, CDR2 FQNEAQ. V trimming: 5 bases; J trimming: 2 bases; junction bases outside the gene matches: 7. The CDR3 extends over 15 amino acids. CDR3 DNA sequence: TGTGCCAGCAGCCGGACAGGGTACCTAAACACTGAAGCTTTCTTT. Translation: CASSRTGYLNTEAFF.

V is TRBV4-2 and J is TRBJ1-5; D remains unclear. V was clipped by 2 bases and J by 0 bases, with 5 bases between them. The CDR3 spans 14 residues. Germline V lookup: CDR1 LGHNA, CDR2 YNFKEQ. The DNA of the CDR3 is TGTGCCAGCAGCCAACGGTCTAGCAATCAGCCCCAGCATTTT. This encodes CASSQRSSNQPQHF.

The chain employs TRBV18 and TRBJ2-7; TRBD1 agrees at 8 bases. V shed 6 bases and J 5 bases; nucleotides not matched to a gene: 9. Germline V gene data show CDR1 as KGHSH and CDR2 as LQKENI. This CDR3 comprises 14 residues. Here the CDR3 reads CASSVQGDEDEQYF. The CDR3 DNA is TGTGCCAGCTCCGTACAGGGGGATGAGGACGAGCAGTACTTC.

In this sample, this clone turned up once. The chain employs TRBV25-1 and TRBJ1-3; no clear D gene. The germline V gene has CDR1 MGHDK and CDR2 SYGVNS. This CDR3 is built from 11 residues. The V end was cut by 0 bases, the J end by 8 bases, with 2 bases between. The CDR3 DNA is TGTGCCAGCAGTGAATACTACACCATATATTTT. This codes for CASSEYYTIYF.

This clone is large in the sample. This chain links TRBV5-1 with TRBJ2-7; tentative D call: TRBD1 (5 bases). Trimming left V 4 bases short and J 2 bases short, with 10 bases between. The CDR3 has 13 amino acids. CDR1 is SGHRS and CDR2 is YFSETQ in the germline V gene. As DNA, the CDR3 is TGCGCCAGCAGCCACGACAGAACCTACGAGCAGTACTTC. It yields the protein CASSHDRTYEQYF.